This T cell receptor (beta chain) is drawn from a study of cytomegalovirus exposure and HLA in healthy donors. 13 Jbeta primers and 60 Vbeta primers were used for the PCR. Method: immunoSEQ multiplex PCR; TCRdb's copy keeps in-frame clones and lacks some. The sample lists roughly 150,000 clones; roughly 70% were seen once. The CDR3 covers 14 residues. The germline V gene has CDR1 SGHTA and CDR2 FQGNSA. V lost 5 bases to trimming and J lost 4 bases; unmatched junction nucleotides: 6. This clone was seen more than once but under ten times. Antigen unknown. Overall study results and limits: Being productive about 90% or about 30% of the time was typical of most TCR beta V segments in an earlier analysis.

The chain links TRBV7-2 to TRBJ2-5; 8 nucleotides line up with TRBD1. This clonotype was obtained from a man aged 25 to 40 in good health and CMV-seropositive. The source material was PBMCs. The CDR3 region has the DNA TGTGCCAGCAGCCCAGGGGACAGGCCAGAGACCCAGTACTTC. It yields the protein CASSPGDRPETQYF.